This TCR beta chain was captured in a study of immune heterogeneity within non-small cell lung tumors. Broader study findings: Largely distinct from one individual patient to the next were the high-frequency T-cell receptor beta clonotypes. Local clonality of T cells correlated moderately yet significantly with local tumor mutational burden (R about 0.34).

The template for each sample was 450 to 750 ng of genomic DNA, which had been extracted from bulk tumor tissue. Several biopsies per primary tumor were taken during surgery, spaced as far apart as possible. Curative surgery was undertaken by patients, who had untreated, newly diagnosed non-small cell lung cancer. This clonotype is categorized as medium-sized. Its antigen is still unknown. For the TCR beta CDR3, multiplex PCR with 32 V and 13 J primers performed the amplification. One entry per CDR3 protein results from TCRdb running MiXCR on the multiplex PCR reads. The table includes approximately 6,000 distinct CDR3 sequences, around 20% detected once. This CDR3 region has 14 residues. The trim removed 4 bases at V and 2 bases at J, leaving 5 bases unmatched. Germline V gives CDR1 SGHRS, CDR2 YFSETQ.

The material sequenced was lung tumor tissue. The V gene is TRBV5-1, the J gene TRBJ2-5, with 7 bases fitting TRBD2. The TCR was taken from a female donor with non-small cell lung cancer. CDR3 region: CASSLVGGQETQYF. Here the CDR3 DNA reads TGCGCCAGCAGCCTCGTCGGGGGGCAAGAGACCCAGTACTTC.